Shown below are 10 T cell receptor beta chains from a single sample sequenced in a study of beta chain features in type 1 diabetes. No cognate antigen is known for these TCRs. Points from the study as a whole: The study found moderately but significantly shorter TCRB CDR3s in all four CD4+ subsets of Type 1 diabetes patients.

Reverse transcription of all isolated RNA meant that expressed TCRB transcripts were sequenced. TCRdb keeps only in-frame clones here, not all; method: immunoSEQ multiplex PCR. The top ten hold about 0.6% of the sample, which has about 370,000 clones, 9.6% seen once. The sequencing input was central memory CD4+ T cells from blood. Receptor source: a man in his thirties or forties with type 1 diabetes.

The chain couples TRBV18 to TRBJ1-5; a weak D match, TRBD1 (6 bases). The V end was cut by 10 bases, the J end by 6 bases, with 19 bases between. CDR3 length: 14 residues. Per the germline V gene, CDR1 is KGHSH and CDR2 is LQKENI. The CDR3 here is CANPVAGTTQPQHF. In DNA form, the CDR3 reads TGTGCCAACCCGGTTGCGGGGACAACTCAGCCCCAGCATTTT.

J is TRBJ2-2 and V is TRBV19; perhaps TRBD1 as D (6 bases). CDR3 size: 14 residues. V was shortened by 7 bases and J by 6 bases, with 15 bases between the two germline ends. Germline V gene sequence: CDR1 LNHDA, CDR2 SQIVND (reference sequence). The CDR3 region is CASNPDRWAGELFF. In DNA form, the CDR3 reads TGTGCCAGTAATCCAGACAGGTGGGCCGGGGAGCTGTTTTTT. The full variable domain, rest sourced from reference TRBV19 and TRBJ2-2, is DGGITQSPKYLFRKEGQNVTLSCEQNLNHDAMYWYRQDPGQGLRLIYYSQIVNDFQKGDIAEGYSVSREKKESFPLTVTSAQKNPTAFYLCASNPDRWAGELFFGEGSRLTVL.

This clone was seen a handful of times. The CDR3 region is CASSQDPLAGVPGELFF. The CDR3 DNA reads as TGTGCCAGCAGCCAAGATCCCCTAGCGGGAGTTCCCGGGGAGCTGTTTTTT. The V gene is TRBV4-2, the J gene TRBJ2-2; 10 bases line up with TRBD2. J gave up 6 bases and V 0 bases, and 7 bases lay outside the gene matches. The germline gives CDR1 LGHNA, CDR2 YNFKEQ. The CDR3 spans 17 residues.

This clone was recorded only once. J is TRBJ2-2 and V is TRBV10-3, with D possibly TRBD1 on 5 matching bases. Germline assignment: CDR1 ENHRY and CDR2 SYGVKD. The CDR3 has 13 amino acids. V lost 0 bases and J lost 8, with 7 bases in between. CDR3 in amino acids: CAISESKGGELFF. CDR3 nucleotides: TGTGCCATCAGTGAGTCGAAGGGGGGGGAGCTGTTTTTT.

This chain links TRBV7-2 with TRBJ2-7; TRBD2 might be the D (5 bases). With 6 bases removed from V and 0 bases from J, the gap between germline ends came to 12 bases. The CDR3 has 14 residues. Germline V gives CDR1 SGHTA, CDR2 FQGNSA. CDR3 region: CASRDGLSSYEQYF. In nucleotides, the CDR3 is TGTGCCAGCAGGGACGGACTTTCCTCCTACGAGCAGTACTTC.

This chain joins TRBV6-5 and TRBJ2-7, with D possibly being TRBD1 or TRBD2 (5 bases each). The CDR3 extends over 14 amino acids. The ends were cut back, 6 bases at V and 0 bases at J, with 12 bases in the middle. The germline V gene has CDR1 MNHEY and CDR2 SVGAGI. In DNA, the CDR3 is TGTGCCAGCAGGAGGGGTCCCTCCTCCTACGAGCAGTACTTC. The encoded protein is CASRRGPSSYEQYF.

This clone was seen more than once but under ten times. This chain uses TRBV21-1 with TRBJ1-5; the D segment call TRBD1 is taken from the table without a DNA check. TRBV21-1 constitutes a pseudogene. The CDR3 is made up of 13 amino acids. CDR3 amino acids: CASSLTGIQPQHF. CDR3 nucleotides: TGTGCCAGCAGCCTGACAGGGATTCAGCCCCAGCATTTT.

This clone was counted many times. The V gene is TRBV18, the J gene TRBJ1-5; D gene uncertain. Trimming stripped 4 bases from V and 0 bases from J, with 1 base between. CDR1 and CDR2 from the germline V gene are KGHSH and LQKENI. The CDR3 is 12 amino acids. The CDR3 coding sequence is TGTGCCAGCTCACGTAGCAATCAGCCCCAGCATTTT. The encoded protein is CASSRSNQPQHF.

This clone was seen more than once but under ten times. V gene TRBV14 combines with J gene TRBJ2-2; tentatively, D is TRBD2 (6 bases). The V end was cut by 1 base, the J end by 2 bases, with 11 bases between. Per germline, CDR1 SGHDN and CDR2 FVKESK. The length of the CDR3 is 16 residues. The CDR3 loop is CASSQALGTNTGELFF. The CDR3 nucleotides are TGTGCCAGCAGCCAAGCTCTTGGGACTAACACCGGGGAGCTGTTTTTT.

The rearrangement uses TRBV5-7 and TRBJ2-5, with D possibly being TRBD2 (5 bases). TRBV5-7 is flagged as an ORF with uncertain function. The ends were cut back, 4 bases at V and 2 bases at J, with 12 bases in the middle. The CDR3 sequence is 14 residues long. CDR3 nucleotides: TGTGCCAGCAGCCCGGACTGGGCGCAAGAGACCCAGTACTTC. Amino acid sequence: CASSPDWAQETQYF.